This passage covers 32 T cell receptor beta chains from one sample sequenced in a study of T cell responses to AZD1222 COVID-19 vaccine listed by TCRdb under 2021. The library was obtained by the immunoSEQ multiplex PCR assay. Entries here come from immuneACCESS through TCRdb and include only in-frame sequences with V and J called. Some clones fail to appear in such tables; in the studies checked, an unresolved V gene covers under half of the shortfall, and the cause of the remainder is unknown. The sample table lists 68,000 or so clones, about 90% of them with a count of one. The ten largest clonotypes hold 7.5% to 9% of the sample. The label giving this sample's time point can be read as: baseline before first vaccination. The material sequenced was peripheral blood, taken on day 0 of AZD1222 vaccination. These receptors originate from an adult in good health.

The chain recombines TRBV4-1 with TRBJ1-4, with 10 nucleotides matching TRBD1. Germline CDR1 MGHRA, CDR2 YSYEKL. With V trimmed by 3 bases and J by 6 bases, 7 bases remained unmatched. The CDR3 is made up of 16 amino acids. The CDR3 region has the DNA TGCGCCAGCAGCCAGGGGGCCGGGACAGGGGATGAAAAACTGTTTTTT. This codes for CASSQGAGTGDEKLFF.

J is TRBJ1-5 and V is TRBV5-6; D perhaps matches TRBD1 (5 bases). Trimming cost V 1 base and J 11 bases, with 22 bases left between them. The CDR3 sequence is 16 residues long. Germline CDR1 SGHDT, CDR2 YYEEEE. This chain's CDR3 is CASSLRSPREGVSQHF. As DNA, the CDR3 is TGTGCCAGCAGCTTGAGATCCCCCAGGGAGGGCGTATCCCAGCATTTT.

The V and J genes are TRBV7-8 and TRBJ2-3, with no clear D. This CDR3 is built from 12 residues. Germline lookup yields CDR1 SGHVS and CDR2 FQNEAQ. The germline V and J ends were trimmed by 4 bases and 10 bases, with 12 bases remaining between them. The CDR3 is CASSSDLGPQYF. CDR3 sequence (DNA): TGTGCCAGCAGCTCAGACCTTGGTCCGCAGTATTTT.

The chain carries TRBV12-5 and TRBJ1-6; no clear D gene. This CDR3 contains 16 residues. The germline V gene has CDR1 LGHNT and CDR2 FRNRAP. V shed 1 base and J shed 3 bases, with 10 bases lying between them. This CDR3 reads CASGLAAGDYNSPLHF. In nucleotides, the CDR3 is TGTGCTAGTGGTTTGGCCGCCGGGGACTATAATTCACCCCTCCACTTT. Full variable domain (missing parts from reference TRBV12-5 and TRBJ1-6): DARVTQTPRHKVTEMGQEVTMRCQPILGHNTVFWYRQTMMQGLELLAYFRNRAPLDDSGMPKDRFSAEMPDATLATLKIQPSEPRDSAVYFCASGLAAGDYNSPLHFGNGTRLTVT.

J is TRBJ1-6 and V is TRBV27; unclear D gene. V gave up 6 bases and J gave up 10 bases, with 16 bases separating them. The CDR3 has 14 amino acids. Looked up from germline, CDR1 is MNHEY and CDR2 is SMNVEV (reference sequence). This CDR3 is CASRFGGGRSPLHF. For the CDR3, the DNA is TGTGCCAGCAGGTTTGGAGGAGGGAGGTCACCCCTCCACTTT.

The J gene is TRBJ1-1, the V gene TRBV5-1; 8 nucleotides match TRBD1. The length of the CDR3 is 12 residues. V lost 3 bases to trimming and J lost 11 bases; unmatched junction nucleotides: 6. CDR1 and CDR2 (germline): SGHRS, YFSETQ. This CDR3 reads CASSWTGYGAFF. CDR3 in DNA: TGCGCCAGCAGCTGGACAGGGTATGGGGCTTTCTTT.

In this sample, this clone turned up once. The rearrangement uses TRBV7-9 and TRBJ2-1; 9 bases fit TRBD2. Germline V lookup: CDR1 SEHNR, CDR2 FQNEAQ (reference sequence). The CDR3 extends over 15 amino acids. V was clipped by 6 bases and J by 0 bases; unmatched bases: 3. CDR3 bases: TGTGCCAGCAGGGTTAGCGGGAGCTCCTACAATGAGCAGTTCTTC. Translated, it gives CASRVSGSSYNEQFF.

The sample holds one count of this clone. The chain has TRBV30 and TRBJ2-5; 12 nucleotides line up with TRBD2. The V gene end was trimmed by 3 bases and the J gene end by 3 bases; junction bases not matched to a gene: 2. In germline, CDR1 is GTSNPN, CDR2 SVGIG (reference sequence). This CDR3 contains 14 residues. This chain's CDR3 is CAWRRLAGEETQYF. In DNA, the CDR3 is TGTGCCTGGAGAAGACTAGCGGGGGAAGAGACCCAGTACTTC. The entire variable domain, with the rest obtained from reference TRBV30 and TRBJ2-5, is as follows: SQTIHQWPATLVQPVGSPLSLECTVEGTSNPNLYWYRQAAGRGLQLLFYSVGIGQISSEVPQNLSASRPQDRQFILSSKKLLLSDSGFYLCAWRRLAGEETQYFGPGTRLLVL.

The chain is built from TRBV27 and TRBJ1-1; no firm D call. The CDR3 covers 14 residues. Germline values: CDR1 MNHEY, CDR2 SMNVEV (reference sequence). The V end was cut by 1 base, the J end by 2 bases, with 8 bases between. The CDR3 protein is CASSLYGSNTEAFF. CDR3 sequence (DNA): TGTGCCAGCAGTTTATATGGCAGCAACACTGAAGCTTTCTTT.

This chain uses TRBV11-1 with TRBJ2-7, with 10 positions matching TRBD1. Germline V CDR1 and CDR2: SGHAT, FQDESV (reference sequence). V was pared by 3 bases and J by 2 bases, with 4 bases of the junction left unmatched. The CDR3 has 15 residues. CDR3 in DNA: TGTGCCAGCAGCTTCCGAGGACAGGGGGCCTACGAGCAGTACTTC. Translating gives CASSFRGQGAYEQYF.

This chain links TRBV2 with TRBJ1-5, with 7 bases lining up with TRBD1. The CDR3 has 15 amino acids. Unmatched junction bases numbered 6, after V lost 6 bases and J lost 1 base. The germline gives CDR1 SNHLY, CDR2 FYNNEI. As DNA, the CDR3 is TGTGCCAGCAGACCGGGACAGCCGAGCAATCAGCCCCAGCATTTT. This sequence encodes CASRPGQPSNQPQHF.

V and J are TRBV28 and TRBJ2-2; 8 bases are shared with TRBD1. This CDR3 spans 14 amino acids. Germline CDR1 is MDHEN and CDR2 is SYDVKM. With V trimmed by 8 bases and J by 7 bases, 9 bases remained unmatched. CDR3 sequence reads: CASRDRGTYGELFF. Written as DNA, the CDR3 is TGTGCCAGCCGTGACAGGGGAACGTACGGGGAGCTGTTTTTT.

In its sample, this clone was seen a few times. Written as DNA, the CDR3 is TGTGCCAGCAGGCCGGATGAGGGCCCGAACACTGAAGCTTTCTTT. Amino acid sequence: CASRPDEGPNTEAFF. The gene calls are TRBV2 and TRBJ1-1; no clear D. This CDR3 comprises 15 residues. Germline V lookup: CDR1 SNHLY, CDR2 FYNNEI. The ends were cut back, 6 bases at V and 1 base at J, with 15 bases in the middle.

The chain has TRBV21-1 and TRBJ2-7; the table's D call, TRBD1, was not checked against the DNA. TRBV21-1 is classified as a pseudogene. This CDR3 has 15 amino acids. CDR3 nucleotide sequence: TGTGCCAGCAGCAAATTACAGGGGAAGACCTACGAGCAGTACTTC. As protein: CASSKLQGKTYEQYF.

Of note for this clone: This CDR3 is also generated by other DNA sequences in the sample. The chain uses TRBV18 and TRBJ1-5; unclear D gene. V shed 3 bases and J shed 7 bases, with 10 bases lying between them. Germline CDR1 and CDR2: KGHSH and LQKENI. The CDR3 has 13 amino acids. The CDR3 sequence is CASSPSDPQPQHF. CDR3 nucleotides: TGTGCCAGCTCACCGTCGGATCCCCAGCCCCAGCATTTT.

The CDR3 DNA sequence: TGTGCCACCGTAACAGGGGGCGCGGGAACCGGGGAGCTGTTTTTT. Residues: CATVTGGAGTGELFF. This chain joins TRBV6-5 and TRBJ2-2; 9 bases are shared with TRBD1. The junction had 11 bases not matched to a gene; V was cut back by 10 bases and J by 5 bases. Germline V gene lookup returns CDR1 MNHEY and CDR2 SVGAGI. There are 15 residues in the CDR3.

This clone was observed a few times. V gene TRBV7-9 combines with J gene TRBJ2-5, with 7 bases identical to TRBD2. The ends lost 1 base at V and 4 bases at J; junction bases unmatched: 9. Per germline, CDR1 SEHNR and CDR2 FQNEAQ (reference sequence). The CDR3 covers 16 residues. The CDR3, as DNA: TGTGCCAGCAGCTTAGTAGGACTAGGCTTAGGAGAGACCCAGTACTTC. This translates into CASSLVGLGLGETQYF.

The CDR3 spells CASSGGVGYATNEKLFF. The CDR3 coding sequence is TGTGCCAGCAGCGGTGGGGTGGGATATGCAACTAATGAAAAACTGTTTTTT. The chain recombines TRBV9 with TRBJ1-4; no clear D. V was clipped by 3 bases and J by 0 bases, with 15 bases between them. Germline V gives CDR1 SGDLS, CDR2 YYNGEE. This CDR3 contains 17 residues.

This chain connects TRBV7-2 to TRBJ2-2; 8 nucleotides match TRBD1. This CDR3 has 16 amino acids. The germline gives CDR1 SGHTA, CDR2 FQGNSA. Trimming took 5 bases from V and 7 from J; bases not matched to a gene: 12. The CDR3 here is CASSRDRQRLGGELFF. CDR3 in DNA: TGTGCCAGCAGCCGGGACAGGCAACGGTTGGGCGGGGAGCTGTTTTTT.

The J gene is TRBJ1-1, the V gene TRBV18; D possibly corresponds to TRBD1 (5 bases). Germline CDR1 is KGHSH and CDR2 is LQKENI. V was pared by 3 bases and J by 1 base, with 9 bases between. The CDR3 covers 14 residues. Here the CDR3 DNA reads TGTGCCAGCTCACCCCTAGGGGAGAACACTGAAGCTTTCTTT. This gives the protein CASSPLGENTEAFF. The whole variable domain, filled in from reference TRBV18 and TRBJ1-1, reads NAGVMQNPRHLVRRRGQEARLRCSPMKGHSHVYWYRQLPEEGLKFMVYLQKENIIDESGMPKERFSAEFPKEGPSILRIQQVVRGDSAAYFCASSPLGENTEAFFGQGTRLTVV.

CDR3 nucleotides: TGTGCCAGTAGTTTTCGGATTACCTACAATGAGCAGTTCTTC. Residues: CASSFRITYNEQFF. The V call is TRBV19, the J call TRBJ2-1; D gene ambiguous. Trimming shortened V by 5 bases and J by 2 bases, and 10 bases separated the two germline ends. From germline, CDR1 is LNHDA and CDR2 SQIVND (reference sequence). This CDR3 has 14 residues.

V usage is TRBV19 and J usage is TRBJ1-1; D call uncertain. V lost 0 bases, J lost 5 bases, and 13 bases lay in between. Germline V gene lookup returns CDR1 LNHDA and CDR2 SQIVND (reference sequence). The CDR3 consists of 15 residues. The CDR3 reads CASSIDGRKSTEAFF. In nucleotides, the CDR3 is TGTGCCAGTAGTATAGACGGCAGAAAGAGTACTGAAGCTTTCTTT.

The CDR3 spells CATSSRTPGGYTF. The CDR3 nucleotides are TGTGCCACCAGCAGTCGCACTCCGGGAGGCTACACCTTC. The V and J genes are TRBV15 and TRBJ1-2; D not certain. The V end was cut by 3 bases, the J end by 8 bases, with 13 bases between. Germline V CDR1 and CDR2: LNHNV, YYDKDF (reference sequence). This CDR3 spans 13 amino acids.

This clone was found once. In DNA, the CDR3 is TGTGCCAGCAGCGGCGGGATGGGGGAGACCCAGTACTTC. It yields the protein CASSGGMGETQYF. The V call is TRBV25-1, the J call TRBJ2-5; tentative D call: TRBD2 (6 bases). CDR1 is MGHDK and CDR2 is SYGVNS in the germline V gene. The CDR3 extends over 13 amino acids. Trimming removed 6 bases at V and 5 bases at J, with 13 bases between.

This chain connects TRBV2 to TRBJ1-2; unclear D gene. Trimming removed 5 bases from V and 3 bases from J, with 10 bases in between. This CDR3 is built from 13 residues. Germline CDR1 reads SNHLY; CDR2 reads FYNNEI. CDR3 protein: CASSLTRDYGYTF. The CDR3 region has the DNA TGTGCCAGCAGTCTTACTAGGGACTATGGCTACACCTTC.

This clone was seen a few times. J is TRBJ2-7 and V is TRBV14, with D maybe TRBD1 (5 bases). The V and J ends lost 1 base and 2 bases respectively, with 9 bases between them. The CDR3 loop spans 14 amino acids. Germline CDR1 is SGHDN and CDR2 is FVKESK. CDR3 DNA: TGTGCCAGCAGCCAAGGTAGGGGAACCTACGAGCAGTACTTC. Its translation: CASSQGRGTYEQYF.

J is TRBJ2-3 and V is TRBV11-2; TRBD2 matches 7 bases. The CDR3 has 15 residues. Germline V gene data show CDR1 as SGHAT and CDR2 as FQNNGV. Trimming at V came to 5 bases and at J to 0 bases, leaving 5 bases not matched to a gene. The CDR3 reads CASSPRTRSTDTQYF. DNA of the CDR3: TGTGCCAGCAGCCCAAGGACTAGGAGCACAGATACGCAGTATTTT.

The chain recombines TRBV5-8 with TRBJ2-7, with 8 bases aligning to TRBD1. The germline V gene has CDR1 SGHTS and CDR2 YDEGEE. The CDR3 has 14 residues. The V gene end was trimmed by 4 bases and the J gene end by 2 bases; junction bases not matched to a gene: 5. CDR3 in amino acids: CASSEGQGTYEQYF. For the CDR3, the DNA is TGTGCCAGCAGCGAAGGACAGGGAACCTACGAGCAGTACTTC.

The chain couples TRBV30 to TRBJ2-3; no definite D call. Trimming left V 1 base short and J 4 bases short, with 9 bases between. The CDR3 is 13 residues long. CDR1 GTSNPN and CDR2 SVGIG come from the germline V gene (reference sequence). CDR3 DNA sequence: TGTGCCTGGAGTGGAAGGTTCCCAGATACGCAGTATTTT. Amino acids: CAWSGRFPDTQYF.

The rearrangement uses TRBV19 and TRBJ2-7; TRBD2 agrees at 13 bases. Losses at the gene ends were 5 bases for V and 4 bases for J; bases not matched to a gene: 8. The CDR3 totals 16 residues. The germline V gene encodes CDR1 LNHDA and CDR2 SQIVND (reference sequence). CDR3 bases: TGTGCCAGTAGTCCCGGGACTAGCGGGGCGAGATACGAGCAGTACTTC. Protein sequence: CASSPGTSGARYEQYF.

This chain uses TRBV6-5 with TRBJ2-1; D is undetermined. The CDR3 contains 14 residues. In germline, CDR1 is MNHEY, CDR2 SVGAGI. Trimming took 5 bases from V and 1 from J, leaving 9 bases between them. Here the CDR3 DNA reads TGTGCCAGCAGTAGGACCGATTCCTACAATGAGCAGTTCTTC. It codes for CASSRTDSYNEQFF.

The chain joins TRBV11-2 to TRBJ1-2, with 9 positions matching TRBD1. V shed 5 bases, J shed 8 bases, and the junction held 12 bases outside the gene matches. The germline CDR1 and CDR2 sequences are SGHAT and FQNNGV. CDR3 length equals 15 residues. The CDR3 sequence is CASSPFGTGQKGYTF. The CDR3 DNA sequence: TGTGCCAGCAGCCCCTTCGGGACAGGGCAAAAAGGCTACACCTTC.